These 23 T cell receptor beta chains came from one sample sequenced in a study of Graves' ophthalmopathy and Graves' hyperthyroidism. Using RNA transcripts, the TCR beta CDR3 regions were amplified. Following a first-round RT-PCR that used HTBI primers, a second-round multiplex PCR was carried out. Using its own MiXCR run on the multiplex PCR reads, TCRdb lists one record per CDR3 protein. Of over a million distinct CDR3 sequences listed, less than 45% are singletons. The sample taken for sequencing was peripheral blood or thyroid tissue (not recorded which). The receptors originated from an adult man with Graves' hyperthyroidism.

Here the CDR3 DNA reads TGTGCCAGCAGCTATCCTAGCGGGAGGAGAGAGACCCAGTACTTC. Translating it yields CASSYPSGRRETQYF. The chain combines TRBV5-6 with TRBJ2-5; 11 nucleotides line up with TRBD2. CDR3 length: 15 amino acids. In germline, CDR1 is SGHDT, CDR2 YYEEEE. V was clipped by 3 bases and J by 4 bases; unmatched bases: 5.

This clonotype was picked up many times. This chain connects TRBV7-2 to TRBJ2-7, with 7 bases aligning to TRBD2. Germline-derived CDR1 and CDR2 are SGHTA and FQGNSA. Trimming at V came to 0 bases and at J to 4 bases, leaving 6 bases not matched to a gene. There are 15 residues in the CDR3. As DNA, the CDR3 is TGTGCCAGCAGCTTAGCTGGACTAGACGGTTACGAGCAGTACTTC. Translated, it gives CASSLAGLDGYEQYF.

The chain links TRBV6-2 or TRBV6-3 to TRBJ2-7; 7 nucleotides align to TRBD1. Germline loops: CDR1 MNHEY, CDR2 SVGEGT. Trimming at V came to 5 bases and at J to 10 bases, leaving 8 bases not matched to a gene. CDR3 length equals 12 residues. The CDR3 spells CASSDPKGAQYF. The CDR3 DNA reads TGTGCCAGCAGTGACCCAAAGGGGGCACAGTACTTC.

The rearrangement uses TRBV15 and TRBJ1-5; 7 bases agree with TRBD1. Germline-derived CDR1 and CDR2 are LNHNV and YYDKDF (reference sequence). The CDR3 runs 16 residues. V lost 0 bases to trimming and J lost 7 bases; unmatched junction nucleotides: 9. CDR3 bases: TGTGCCACCAGCAGAGATAGGAGACAGGGCTACCAGCCCCAGCATTTT. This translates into CATSRDRRQGYQPQHF.

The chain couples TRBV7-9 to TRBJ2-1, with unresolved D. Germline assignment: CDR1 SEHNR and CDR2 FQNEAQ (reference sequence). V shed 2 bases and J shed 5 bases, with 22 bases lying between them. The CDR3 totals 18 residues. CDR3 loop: CASSLLQLSRTENNEQFF. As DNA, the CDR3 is TGTGCCAGCAGCTTATTGCAGCTGAGTCGTACTGAAAACAATGAGCAGTTCTTC. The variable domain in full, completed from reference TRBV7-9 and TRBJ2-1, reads DTGVSQNPRHKITKRGQNVTFRCDPISEHNRLYWYRQTLGQGPEFLTYFQNEAQLEKSRLLSDRFSAERPKGSFSTLEIQRTEQGDSAMYLCASSLLQLSRTENNEQFFGPGTRLTVL.

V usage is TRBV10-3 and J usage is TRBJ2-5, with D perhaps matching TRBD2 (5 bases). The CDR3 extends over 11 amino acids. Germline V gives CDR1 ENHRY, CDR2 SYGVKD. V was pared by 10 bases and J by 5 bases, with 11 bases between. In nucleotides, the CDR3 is TGTGCCACCCTAGCAGCGGAGACCCAGTACTTC. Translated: CATLAAETQYF.

The CDR3 DNA follows: TGTGCCAGCAGTTTAGACGGAAGAAACACCGGGGAGCTGTTTTTT. Its translation: CASSLDGRNTGELFF. This rearrangement joins TRBV12-3 or TRBV12-4 to TRBJ2-2; D unresolved. V was clipped by 1 base and J by 2 bases, with 8 bases between them. The CDR3 is 15 residues long.

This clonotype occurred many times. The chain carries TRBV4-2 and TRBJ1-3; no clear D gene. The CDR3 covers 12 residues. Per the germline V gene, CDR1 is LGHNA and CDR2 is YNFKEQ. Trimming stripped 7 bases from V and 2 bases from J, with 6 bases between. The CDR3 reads CASKPPGNTIYF. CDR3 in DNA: TGTGCCAGCAAACCCCCTGGAAACACCATATATTTT.

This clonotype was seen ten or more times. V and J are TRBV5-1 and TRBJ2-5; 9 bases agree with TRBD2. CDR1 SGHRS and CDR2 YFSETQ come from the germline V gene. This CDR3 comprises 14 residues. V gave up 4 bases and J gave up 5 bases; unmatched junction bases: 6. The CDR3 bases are TGCGCCAGCAGCGAGGGACTAGCCGCTGAGACCCAGTACTTC. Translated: CASSEGLAAETQYF.

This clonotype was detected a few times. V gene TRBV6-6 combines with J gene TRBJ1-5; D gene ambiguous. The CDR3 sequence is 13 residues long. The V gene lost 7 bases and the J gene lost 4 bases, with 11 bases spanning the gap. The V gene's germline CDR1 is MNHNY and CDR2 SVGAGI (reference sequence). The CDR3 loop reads CASTLSPNQPQHF. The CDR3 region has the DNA TGTGCCAGCACACTTAGTCCAAATCAGCCCCAGCATTTT.

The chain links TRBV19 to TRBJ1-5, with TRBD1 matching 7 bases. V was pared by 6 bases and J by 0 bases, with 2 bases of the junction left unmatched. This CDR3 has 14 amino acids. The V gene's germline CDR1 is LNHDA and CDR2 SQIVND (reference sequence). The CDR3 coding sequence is TGTGCCAGTAGCGACAGGGTTAGCAATCAGCCCCAGCATTTT. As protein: CASSDRVSNQPQHF.

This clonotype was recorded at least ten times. CDR3 loop: CASSLSGSHYGYTF. DNA of the CDR3: TGTGCCAGCAGCTTGAGTGGCAGCCACTATGGCTACACCTTC. The chain joins TRBV5-5 to TRBJ1-2; D gene uncertain. V lost 1 base, J lost 3 bases, and 10 bases lay in between. CDR3 length equals 14 residues. Looked up from germline, CDR1 is SGHKS and CDR2 is YYEKEE (reference sequence).

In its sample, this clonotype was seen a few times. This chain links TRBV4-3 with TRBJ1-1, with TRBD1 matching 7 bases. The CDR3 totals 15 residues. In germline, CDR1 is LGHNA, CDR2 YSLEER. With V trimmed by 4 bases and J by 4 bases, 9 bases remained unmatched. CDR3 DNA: TGCGCCAGCAGCCCCTCGACAGGGCGACCCACTGAAGCTTTCTTT. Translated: CASSPSTGRPTEAFF.

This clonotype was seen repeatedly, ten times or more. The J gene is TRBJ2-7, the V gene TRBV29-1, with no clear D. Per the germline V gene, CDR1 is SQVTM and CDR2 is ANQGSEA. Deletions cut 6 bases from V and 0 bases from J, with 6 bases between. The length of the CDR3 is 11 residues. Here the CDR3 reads CSVSHSYEQYF. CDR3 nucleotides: TGCAGCGTGAGTCACTCCTACGAGCAGTACTTC.

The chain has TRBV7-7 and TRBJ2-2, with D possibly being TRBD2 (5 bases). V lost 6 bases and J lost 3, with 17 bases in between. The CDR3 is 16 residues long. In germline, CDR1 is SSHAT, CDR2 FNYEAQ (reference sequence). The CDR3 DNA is TGTGCCAGCAGAACCGGGGTACTCCCATACACCGGGGAGCTGTTTTTT. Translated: CASRTGVLPYTGELFF.

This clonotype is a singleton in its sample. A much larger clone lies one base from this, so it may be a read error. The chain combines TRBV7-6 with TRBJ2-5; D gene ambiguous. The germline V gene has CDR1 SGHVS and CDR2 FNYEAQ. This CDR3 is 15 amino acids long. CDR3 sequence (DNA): TGTGCCGGCAGCTTAGCTCCAGAGGCGCAAGAGACCCAGTACTTC. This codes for CAGSLAPEAQETQYF.

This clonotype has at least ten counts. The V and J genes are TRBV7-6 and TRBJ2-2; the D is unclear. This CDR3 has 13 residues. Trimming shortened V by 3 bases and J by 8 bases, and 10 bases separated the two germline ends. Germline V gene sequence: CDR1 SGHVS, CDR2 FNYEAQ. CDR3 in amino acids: CASSFKLGGELFF. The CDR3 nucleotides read TGTGCCAGCAGCTTCAAGTTGGGGGGGGAGCTGTTTTTT.

The CDR3, as DNA: TGTGCCAGCAGACAGGGGGCGCGCACCGGGGAGCTGTTTTTT. Protein sequence: CASRQGARTGELFF. The rearrangement joins TRBV7-3 to TRBJ2-2; 9 bases fit TRBD1. CDR1 is SGHTA, CDR2 FQGTGA, per germline. The CDR3 consists of 14 residues. V trimming: 6 bases; J trimming: 4 bases; junction bases outside the gene matches: 3. Combining the CDR3 with reference TRBV7-3 and TRBJ2-2 gives the whole variable domain GAGVSQTPSNKVTEKGKYVELRCDPISGHTALYWYRQSLGQGPEFLIYFQGTGAADDSGLPNDRFFAVRPEGSVSTLKIQRTERGDSAVYLCASRQGARTGELFFGEGSRLTVL.

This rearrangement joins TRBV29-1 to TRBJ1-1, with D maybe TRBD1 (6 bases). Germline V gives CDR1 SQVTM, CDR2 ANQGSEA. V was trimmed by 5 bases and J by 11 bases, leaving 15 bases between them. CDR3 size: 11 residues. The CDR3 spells CSVWGTMEAFF. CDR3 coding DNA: TGCAGCGTTTGGGGGACAATGGAGGCTTTCTTT.

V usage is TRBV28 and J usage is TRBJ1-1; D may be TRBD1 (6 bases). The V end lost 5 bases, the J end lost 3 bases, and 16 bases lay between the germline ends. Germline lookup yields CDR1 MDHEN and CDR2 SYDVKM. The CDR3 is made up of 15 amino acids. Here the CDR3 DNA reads TGTGCCAGCAGTCCGTGGACAGACGGGCACACTGAAGCTTTCTTT. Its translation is CASSPWTDGHTEAFF.

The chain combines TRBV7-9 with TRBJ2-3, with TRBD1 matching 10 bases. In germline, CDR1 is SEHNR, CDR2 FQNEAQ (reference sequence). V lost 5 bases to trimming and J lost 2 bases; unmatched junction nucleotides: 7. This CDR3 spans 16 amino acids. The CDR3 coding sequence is TGTGCCAGCAGCCCCTGGGACAGGGGTTTCACAGATACGCAGTATTTT. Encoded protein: CASSPWDRGFTDTQYF.

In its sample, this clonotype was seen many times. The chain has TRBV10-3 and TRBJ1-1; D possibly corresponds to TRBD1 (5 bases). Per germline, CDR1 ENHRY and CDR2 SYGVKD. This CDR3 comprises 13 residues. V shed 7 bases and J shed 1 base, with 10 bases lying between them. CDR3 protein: CAINRQQNTEAFF. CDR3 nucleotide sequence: TGTGCCATCAACCGACAGCAGAACACTGAAGCTTTCTTT.

In DNA, the CDR3 is TGTGCCAGCAGCGACGCCGGGGATGGCTACACCTTC. Translated: CASSDAGDGYTF. The gene calls are TRBV11-2 and TRBJ1-2, with D unclear. The ends were cut back, 5 bases at V and 6 bases at J, with 10 bases in the middle. CDR1 is SGHAT, CDR2 FQNNGV, per germline. The CDR3 runs to 12 residues.